The 5 T cell receptor beta chains below come from one sample, sequenced in a study of blood T cell repertoires in COVID-19. The table came from immunoSEQ multiplex PCR; TCRdb's copy has only in-frame clones and leaves some out. The sample lists a few hundred thousand clones, 86% occurring once. Sequenced: PBMCs or T cells enriched from blood (not recorded which). These receptors came from a man aged 40-49 years who had recovered from COVID-19.

This sequence joins TRBV7-9 and TRBJ1-4, with 8 bases identical to TRBD1. The CDR3 length is 16 residues. Germline V gives CDR1 SEHNR, CDR2 FQNEAQ (reference sequence). J was trimmed by 0 bases and V by 5 bases; bases with no gene match: 5. CDR3 in DNA: TGTGCCAGCAGCCCAGGACAGGGCGCAACTAATGAAAAACTGTTTTTT. Encoded protein: CASSPGQGATNEKLFF.

The chain has TRBV6-6 and TRBJ1-1; tentative D call: TRBD1 (5 bases). Trimming removed 6 bases from V and 4 bases from J, with 12 bases in between. The germline gives CDR1 MNHNY, CDR2 SVGAGI (reference sequence). This CDR3 comprises 13 residues. The CDR3 DNA reads TGTGCCAGCAGCCCCAGGGTGGCCACTGAAGCTTTCTTT. This codes for CASSPRVATEAFF.

The chain links TRBV6-6 to TRBJ2-1; no reliable D call. CDR1 is MNHNY and CDR2 is SVGAGI in the germline V gene (reference sequence). V lost 8 bases and J 7 bases, leaving 9 bases between the germline ends. The CDR3 is 11 amino acids. CDR3 bases: TGTGCCAGCCTCAGAGGTAATGAGCAGTTCTTC. It specifies CASLRGNEQFF.

V gene TRBV11-2 combines with J gene TRBJ2-2; D is unclear. The germline V gene encodes CDR1 SGHAT and CDR2 FQNNGV. The CDR3 is 13 residues long. The V and J ends lost 3 bases and 4 bases respectively, with 6 bases between them. CDR3 nucleotide sequence: TGTGCCAGCAGCTTCGGCGGCACCGGGGAGCTGTTTTTT. Its translation is CASSFGGTGELFF.

CDR3 sequence reads: CASSNTPVSYEQYF. CDR3 nucleotides: TGTGCCAGCAGCAATACACCCGTCTCCTACGAGCAGTACTTC. This sequence joins TRBV7-9 and TRBJ2-7, with D hard to call. The germline V gene has CDR1 SEHNR and CDR2 FQNEAQ (reference sequence). The CDR3 has 14 residues. The germline V and J ends were trimmed by 5 bases and 0 bases, with 11 bases remaining between them.